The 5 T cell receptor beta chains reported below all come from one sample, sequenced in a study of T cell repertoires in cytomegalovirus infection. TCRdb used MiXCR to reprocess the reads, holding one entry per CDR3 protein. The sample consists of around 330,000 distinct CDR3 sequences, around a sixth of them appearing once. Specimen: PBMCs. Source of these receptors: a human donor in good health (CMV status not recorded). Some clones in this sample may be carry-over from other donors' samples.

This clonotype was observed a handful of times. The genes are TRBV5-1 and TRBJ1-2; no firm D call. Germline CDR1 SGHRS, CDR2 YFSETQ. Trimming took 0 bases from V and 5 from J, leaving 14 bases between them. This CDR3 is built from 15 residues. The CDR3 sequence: CASSLGLLRVYGYTF. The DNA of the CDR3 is TGCGCCAGCAGCTTGGGACTTCTGAGGGTTTATGGCTACACCTTC.

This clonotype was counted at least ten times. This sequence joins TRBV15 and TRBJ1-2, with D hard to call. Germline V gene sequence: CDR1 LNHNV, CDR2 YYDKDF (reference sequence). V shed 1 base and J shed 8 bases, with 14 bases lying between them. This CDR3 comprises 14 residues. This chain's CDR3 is CATSRGPTPGGYTF. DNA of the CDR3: TGTGCCACCAGCAGAGGCCCGACCCCCGGCGGCTACACCTTC.

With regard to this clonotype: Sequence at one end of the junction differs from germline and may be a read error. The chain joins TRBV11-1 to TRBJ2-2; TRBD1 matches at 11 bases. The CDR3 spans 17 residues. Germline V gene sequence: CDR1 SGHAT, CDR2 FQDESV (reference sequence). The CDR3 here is CASSSGQGGRNTGELIF. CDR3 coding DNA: TGTGCCAGCAGCTCGGGACAGGGGGGAAGAAACACCGGGGAGCTGATTTTT. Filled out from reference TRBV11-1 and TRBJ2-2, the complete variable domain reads EAEVAQSPRYKITEKSQAVAFWCDPISGHATLYWYRQILGQGPELLVQFQDESVVDDSQLPKDRFSAERLKGVDSTLKIQPAELGDSAMYLCASSSGQGGRNTGELIFGEGSRLTVL.

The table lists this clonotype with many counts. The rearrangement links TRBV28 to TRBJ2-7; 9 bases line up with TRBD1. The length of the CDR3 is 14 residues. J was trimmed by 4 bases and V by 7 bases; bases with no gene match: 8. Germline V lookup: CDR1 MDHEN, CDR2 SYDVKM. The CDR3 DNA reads TGTGCCAGCAACTTTGGGACAGGGCAATACGAGCAGTACTTC. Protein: CASNFGTGQYEQYF.

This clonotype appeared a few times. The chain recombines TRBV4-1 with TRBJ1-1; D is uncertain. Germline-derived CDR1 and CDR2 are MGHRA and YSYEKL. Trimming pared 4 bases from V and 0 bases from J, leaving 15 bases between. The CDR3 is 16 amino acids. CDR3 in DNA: TGCGCCAGCAGCCGCTCTGGTTCAAATTTGAACACTGAAGCTTTCTTT. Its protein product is CASSRSGSNLNTEAFF.